This TCR beta chain was profiled in a study of blood T cell repertoires in COVID-19. Study overall: Researchers got acute and convalescent COVID-19 samples from the United States, Italy and Spain.

Participants' own reports of clinical history determined their cohort assignment. Clones were read by immunoSEQ multiplex PCR, and TCRdb kept only the in-frame ones, dropping some. The repertoire has under 450,000 clones, less than 90% of them found once; the top ten carry around 5%. Losses at the gene ends were 5 bases for V and 4 bases for J; bases not matched to a gene: 14. This CDR3 has 18 amino acids. Germline CDR1 and CDR2: MDHEN and SYDVKM. The sequence was obtained from a woman between 50 and 59 years old who had recovered from COVID-19. The chain recombines TRBV28 with TRBJ2-3, with 11 bases fitting TRBD2. Material for sequencing was PBMCs or T cells enriched from blood (not recorded which). The CDR3 is CASSPHLPGLAVADTQYF. CDR3 DNA sequence: TGTGCCAGCAGTCCTCACCTGCCGGGACTAGCGGTAGCAGATACGCAGTATTTT.